This note documents a single TCR beta chain sequence. What it recognizes is unknown. The sample comes from a study of T cell repertoires in cytomegalovirus infection. Study findings and constraints: Dominating the ex vivo response were HLA-C-restricted CMV-specific TCR beta clonotypes.

This CDR3 has 16 residues. With 3 bases removed from V and 3 bases from J, the gap between germline ends came to 15 bases. Germline V gene lookup returns CDR1 MNHEY and CDR2 SMNVEV (reference sequence). TCRdb recomputed calls from the reads with MiXCR, one row per CDR3 protein. The sample carries 650,000 to 900,000 distinct CDR3 sequences, 25% to 30% recorded once. Sequenced material: cultured CD8+ T cells from PBMCs, taken from culture after CMV antigen stimulation. This sequence originates from a human donor in good health (CMV status not recorded). Some clones in this sample may be carry-over from other donors' samples. This sequence joins TRBV27 and TRBJ2-1; a weak D match, TRBD1 (6 bases). CDR3 residues: CASSFIPGTIYNEQFF. The CDR3 DNA reads TGTGCCAGCAGTTTCATTCCCGGGACAATCTACAATGAGCAGTTCTTC.